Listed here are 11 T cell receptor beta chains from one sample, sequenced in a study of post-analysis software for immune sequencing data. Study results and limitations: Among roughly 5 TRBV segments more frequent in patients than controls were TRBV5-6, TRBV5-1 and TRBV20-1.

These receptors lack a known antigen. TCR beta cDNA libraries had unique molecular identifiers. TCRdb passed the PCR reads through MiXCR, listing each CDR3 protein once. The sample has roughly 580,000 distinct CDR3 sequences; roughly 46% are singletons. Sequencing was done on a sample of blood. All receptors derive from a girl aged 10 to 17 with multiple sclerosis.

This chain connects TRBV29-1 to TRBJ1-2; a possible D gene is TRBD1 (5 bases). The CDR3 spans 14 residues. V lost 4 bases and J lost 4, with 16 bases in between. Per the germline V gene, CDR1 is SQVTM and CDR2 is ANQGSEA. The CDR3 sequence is CSVATDSPLYGYTF. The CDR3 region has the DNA TGCAGCGTTGCCACAGACAGCCCCCTCTATGGCTACACCTTC.

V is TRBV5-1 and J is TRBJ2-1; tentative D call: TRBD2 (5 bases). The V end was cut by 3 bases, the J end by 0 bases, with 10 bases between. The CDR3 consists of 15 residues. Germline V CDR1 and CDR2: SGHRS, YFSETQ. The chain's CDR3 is CASSWTGSSYNEQFF. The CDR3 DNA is TGCGCCAGCAGCTGGACTGGTAGCTCCTACAATGAGCAGTTCTTC.

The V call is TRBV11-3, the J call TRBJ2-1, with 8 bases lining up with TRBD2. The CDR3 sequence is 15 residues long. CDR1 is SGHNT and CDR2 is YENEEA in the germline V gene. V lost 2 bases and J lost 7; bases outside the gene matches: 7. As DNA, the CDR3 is TGTGCCAGCAGCTTATACGGGGGGGCCCTTAATGAGCAGTTCTTC. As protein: CASSLYGGALNEQFF. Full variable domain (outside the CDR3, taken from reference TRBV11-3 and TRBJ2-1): EAGVVQSPRYKIIEKKQPVAFWCNPISGHNTLYWYLQNLGQGPELLIRYENEEAVDDSQLPKDRFSAERLKGVDSTLKIQPAELGDSAVYLCASSLYGGALNEQFFGPGTRLTVL.

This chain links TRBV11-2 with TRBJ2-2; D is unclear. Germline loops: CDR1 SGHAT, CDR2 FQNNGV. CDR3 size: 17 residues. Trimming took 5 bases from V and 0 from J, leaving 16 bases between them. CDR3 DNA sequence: TGTGCCAGCAGCACCCCAATGGACGGGCCGAACACCGGGGAGCTGTTTTTT. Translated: CASSTPMDGPNTGELFF.

In DNA, the CDR3 is TGTGCCAGCACTAAGGACGCCTACTACAATGAGCAGTTCTTC. Protein product: CASTKDAYYNEQFF. This chain joins TRBV12-3 or TRBV12-4 and TRBJ2-1; no clear D gene. V dropped 7 bases and J dropped 3 bases, with 13 bases sitting between them. The CDR3 totals 14 residues.

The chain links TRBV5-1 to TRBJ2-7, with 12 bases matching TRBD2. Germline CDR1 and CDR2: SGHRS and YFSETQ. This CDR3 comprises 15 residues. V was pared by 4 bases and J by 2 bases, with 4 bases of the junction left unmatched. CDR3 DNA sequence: TGCGCCAGCAGCGTCCGACTAGCGGGAGCCTACGAGCAGTACTTC. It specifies CASSVRLAGAYEQYF.

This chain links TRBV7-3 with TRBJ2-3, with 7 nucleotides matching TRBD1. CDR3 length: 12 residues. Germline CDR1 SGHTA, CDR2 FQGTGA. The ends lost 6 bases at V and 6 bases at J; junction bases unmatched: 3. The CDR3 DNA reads TGTGCCAGCAGAATCAGGGGGGATACGCAGTATTTT. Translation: CASRIRGDTQYF.

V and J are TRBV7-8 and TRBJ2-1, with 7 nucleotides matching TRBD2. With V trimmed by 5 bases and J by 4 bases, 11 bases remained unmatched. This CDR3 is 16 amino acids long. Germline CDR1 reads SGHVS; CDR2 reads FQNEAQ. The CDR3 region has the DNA TGTGCCAGCAGCCTTCTCGGAGCGGGACCTTACAATGAGCAGTTCTTC. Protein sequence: CASSLLGAGPYNEQFF.

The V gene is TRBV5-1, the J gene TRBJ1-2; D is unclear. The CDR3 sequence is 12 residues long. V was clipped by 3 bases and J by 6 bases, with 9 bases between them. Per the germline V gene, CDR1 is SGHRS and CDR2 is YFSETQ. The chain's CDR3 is CASSWANDGYTF. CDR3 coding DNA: TGCGCCAGCAGCTGGGCAAACGATGGCTACACCTTC.

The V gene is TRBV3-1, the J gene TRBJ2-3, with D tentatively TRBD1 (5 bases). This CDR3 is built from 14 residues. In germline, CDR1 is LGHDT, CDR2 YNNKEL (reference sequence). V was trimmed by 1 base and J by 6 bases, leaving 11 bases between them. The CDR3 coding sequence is TGTGCCAGCAGCCAAGCAGGGAATGACGATACGCAGTATTTT. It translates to CASSQAGNDDTQYF.

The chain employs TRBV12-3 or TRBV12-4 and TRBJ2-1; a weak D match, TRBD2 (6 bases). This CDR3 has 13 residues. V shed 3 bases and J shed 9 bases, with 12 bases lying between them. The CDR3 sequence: CASSFQSSGEQFF. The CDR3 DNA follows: TGTGCCAGCAGTTTCCAAAGTAGCGGTGAGCAGTTCTTC.